These T cell receptor beta chains were read from a single sample in a study of T cell changes during pregnancy in multiple sclerosis. Here immunoSEQ multiplex PCR was the method, and the copy in TCRdb shows in-frame clones only, minus some. The table records under 85,000 clones, roughly 94% of them present only once. The sample consisted of peripheral blood, taken in the third trimester of pregnancy. These receptors all come from a female donor with multiple sclerosis, enrolled in a pregnancy study. Each CDR3 is given with its conserved first and last residue. D genes are given only for firm matches. A row's size may be missing; if present it is once, few, many or a size class.

>TRBJ1-1|NA|NA|TRBV7-6
CASSLGGGGMNTEAFF
TGTGCCAGCAGCTTAGGCGGGGGGGGTATGAACACTGAAGCTTTCTTT
>TRBJ2-5|TRBD2|NA|TRBV19
CASSIWGGQETQYF
TGTGCCAGTAGTATATGGGGGGGGCAAGAGACCCAGTACTTC
>TRBJ2-5|TRBD2|NA|TRBV11-2
CASSLAQRGGKTQYF
TGTGCCAGCAGCTTAGCCCAGCGGGGGGGGAAGACCCAGTACTTC
>TRBJ1-1|TRBD1|NA|TRBV27
CASRAGGTEAFF
TGTGCCAGTAGAGCAGGGGGCACTGAAGCTTTCTTT
>TRBJ1-1|TRBD1|NA|TRBV9
CASSVADREVGTEAFF
TGTGCCAGCAGCGTAGCGGACAGGGAAGTGGGGACTGAAGCTTTCTTT
>TRBJ1-2|NA|NA|TRBV7-9
CASSLGSNGYTF
TGTGCCAGCAGCTTAGGAAGCAATGGCTACACCTTC
>TRBJ1-2|NA|NA|TRBV10-3
CAISYREDHGYTF
TGTGCCATCAGTTATCGGGAGGATCATGGCTACACCTTC
>TRBJ2-5|NA|NA|TRBV4-3
CASSQDGTAKTQYF
TGCGCCAGCAGCCAAGATGGGACTGCTAAGACCCAGTACTTC
>TRBJ2-7|NA|NA|TRBV7-2
CASTRRGTYEQYF
TGTGCCAGCACCCGACGGGGAACCTACGAGCAGTACTTC
>TRBJ2-5|NA|NA|TRBV11-3
CASSPLGGETQYF
TGTGCCAGCAGCCCCCTCGGTGGAGAGACCCAGTACTTC
>TRBJ2-5|TRBD2|NA|TRBV2
CASSERLAGSQETQYF
TGTGCCAGCAGTGAGCGGCTAGCGGGGAGCCAAGAGACCCAGTACTTC
>TRBJ1-6|NA|few|TRBV6-5
CASSYGPGLGNSPLHF
TGTGCCAGCAGTTACGGGCCAGGGTTGGGGAATTCACCCCTCCACTTT
>TRBJ1-4|TRBD1|NA|TRBV15
CATSGRTGGSKLFF
TGTGCCACCAGCGGTCGGACAGGGGGCTCAAAACTGTTTTTT
>TRBJ1-1|NA|NA|TRBV7-8
CASSYRRNTEAFF
TGTGCCAGCAGCTACCGGAGGAACACTGAAGCTTTCTTT
>TRBJ1-4|TRBD1|NA|TRBV29-1
CSVVQGGEKLFF
TGCAGCGTTGTACAGGGGGGGGAAAAACTGTTTTTT
>TRBJ1-1|NA|once|TRBV6-5
CASSYSRQTNTEAFF
TGTGCCAGCAGTTACTCGCGACAGACGAACACTGAAGCTTTCTTT
>TRBJ2-5|TRBD2|NA|TRBV13
CASVRGGETQYF
TGTGCCAGCGTCCGGGGGGGGGAGACCCAGTACTTC
>TRBJ2-7|TRBD2|NA|TRBV7-3
CASSQRGGFTYEQYF
TGTGCCAGCAGCCAACGGGGGGGTTTTACCTACGAGCAGTACTTC